The next 13 T cell receptor beta chains were all read from a single sample in a study of human T cells and chemical hapten exposure. Time point of the sample: patch test 1, 2 weeks after DPC sensitization. Treatment denoted: therapeutic diphenylcyclopropenone sensitization with weekly scalp DPC. TCRdb processed the RACE reads anew with MiXCR; each CDR3 protein has one entry. The sample holds about 120,000 distinct CDR3 sequences, roughly an eighth seen once. The specimen comprised whole blood, sampled in connection with sensitization to the hapten diphenylcyclopropenone (DPC). The receptors shown here come from a man younger than 35 with alopecia areata. Some clones in this sample may be carry-over from other donors' samples.

There are a few counts of this clonotype. The CDR3 protein is CSVDKGNYGYTF. CDR3 nucleotides: TGCAGCGTTGATAAAGGGAACTATGGCTACACCTTC. The chain carries TRBV29-1 and TRBJ1-2; D gene ambiguous. Germline CDR1 is SQVTM and CDR2 is ANQGSEA. The CDR3 has 12 amino acids. V lost 3 bases and J lost 2, with 7 bases in between.

In its sample, this clonotype was seen a few times. The chain employs TRBV27 and TRBJ2-7, with D possibly being TRBD1 (6 bases). V lost 3 bases and J lost 3, with 15 bases in between. The CDR3 runs 15 residues. The V gene's germline CDR1 is MNHEY and CDR2 SMNVEV (reference sequence). The CDR3 region has the DNA TGTGCCAGCAGTTTTATGGTAGCAGGGGACTACGAGCAGTACTTC. Encoded protein: CASSFMVAGDYEQYF.

The chain recombines TRBV7-3 with TRBJ2-2, with 7 bases aligning to TRBD1. There are 15 residues in the CDR3. CDR1 SGHTA and CDR2 FQGTGA come from the germline V gene. V lost 4 bases and J lost 3; bases outside the gene matches: 5. The CDR3 coding sequence is TGTGCCAGCAGCTCGGAGACAGGGTACACCGGGGAGCTGTTTTTT. It specifies CASSSETGYTGELFF.

This chain connects TRBV18 to TRBJ1-5; 7 nucleotides align to TRBD1. Trimming cost V 2 bases and J 3 bases; bases outside gene matches: 13. Germline-derived CDR1 and CDR2 are KGHSH and LQKENI. The CDR3 is made up of 18 amino acids. CDR3 protein: CASSPTAPLGQNNQPQHF. The CDR3 nucleotides are TGTGCCAGCTCACCAACCGCCCCGTTGGGACAGAACAATCAGCCCCAGCATTTT. Variable domain in full (rest from reference TRBV18 and TRBJ1-5): NAGVMQNPRHLVRRRGQEARLRCSPMKGHSHVYWYRQLPEEGLKFMVYLQKENIIDESGMPKERFSAEFPKEGPSILRIQQVVRGDSAAYFCASSPTAPLGQNNQPQHFGDGTRLSIL.

This clonotype appeared a few times. The genes are TRBV7-2 and TRBJ1-2, with 8 bases identical to TRBD1. V dropped 3 bases and J dropped 7; count of bases not matched to a gene: 4. The V gene's germline CDR1 is SGHTA and CDR2 FQGNSA. This CDR3 region has 13 residues. The CDR3 nucleotides read TGTGCCAGCAGCTTCCGGACAGGGACTGGCTACACCTTC. This gives the protein CASSFRTGTGYTF.

This chain connects TRBV7-3 to TRBJ2-1, with D unresolved. The germline gives CDR1 SGHTA, CDR2 FQGTGA. The V gene lost 5 bases and the J gene lost 1 base, with 12 bases spanning the gap. This CDR3 comprises 15 residues. The CDR3 bases are TGTGCCAGCAGCCCGACACGCTATTCCTACAATGAGCAGTTCTTC. Translating gives CASSPTRYSYNEQFF.

CDR3 sequence (DNA): TGTGCCAGCACCCCACAGGGTTATTCCAGCATTTCTGGGGCCAACGTCCTGACTTTC. Protein sequence: CASTPQGYSSISGANVLTF. V is TRBV6-5 and J is TRBJ2-6; tentative D call: TRBD1 (6 bases). CDR3 size: 19 residues. V gave up 7 bases and J gave up 1 base, with 23 bases separating them. The germline gives CDR1 MNHEY, CDR2 SVGAGI.

There are a few counts of this clonotype. V is TRBV12-3 or TRBV12-4 and J is TRBJ1-4, with 7 nucleotides matching TRBD1. The trim removed 6 bases at V and 3 bases at J, leaving 4 bases unmatched. This CDR3 is 14 amino acids long. Written as DNA, the CDR3 is TGTGCCAGCAGCCTGGGACAGCCTAATGAAAAACTGTTTTTT. Its protein is CASSLGQPNEKLFF.

As concerns this clonotype: Mismatch with germline at one junction end may stem from a read error. The chain combines TRBV7-6 with TRBJ1-2, with D hard to call. Germline CDR1 reads SGHVS; CDR2 reads FNYEAQ. This CDR3 is 16 amino acids long. CDR3 nucleotide sequence: TGTGTCAGCAGCTTAGCGGCGAGTTCCTCTAACTATGGCTACACCTTC. Its protein product is CVSSLAASSSNYGYTF.

The chain employs TRBV6-5 and TRBJ2-5; D possibly matches TRBD1 or TRBD2 (5 bases each). V was shortened by 2 bases and J by 4 bases, with 11 bases between the two germline ends. The CDR3 runs to 14 residues. Germline V gives CDR1 MNHEY, CDR2 SVGAGI. The CDR3 is CASSYPGRVETQYF. In nucleotides, the CDR3 is TGTGCCAGCAGTTACCCGGGACGGGTAGAGACCCAGTACTTC.

In DNA, the CDR3 is TGTGCCAGCAGCACTCAGCGGGTAACCTCCTACAATGAGCAGTTCTTC. As protein: CASSTQRVTSYNEQFF. The chain joins TRBV7-2 to TRBJ2-1; TRBD2 might be the D (6 bases). V was shortened by 5 bases and J by 0 bases, with 14 bases between the two germline ends. The length of the CDR3 is 16 residues. CDR1 is SGHTA and CDR2 is FQGNSA in the germline V gene.

The chain joins TRBV3-1 to TRBJ1-6; TRBD1 is a possible D gene (5 bases). This CDR3 spans 15 amino acids. V was cut by 4 bases and J by 3 bases, with 10 bases left in between. Germline CDR1 reads LGHDT; CDR2 reads YNNKEL (reference sequence). The CDR3 bases are TGTGCCAGCAGCCCCCGGGACGGCTATAATTCACCCCTCCACTTT. As protein: CASSPRDGYNSPLHF.

V usage is TRBV6-5 and J usage is TRBJ1-5, with no clear D. Trimming left V 2 bases short and J 3 bases short, with 8 bases between. Germline V gene data show CDR1 as MNHEY and CDR2 as SVGAGI. CDR3 length: 14 amino acids. The DNA of the CDR3 is TGTGCCAGCAGTTACGCGGGTTCCAATCAGCCCCAGCATTTT. Its protein is CASSYAGSNQPQHF.